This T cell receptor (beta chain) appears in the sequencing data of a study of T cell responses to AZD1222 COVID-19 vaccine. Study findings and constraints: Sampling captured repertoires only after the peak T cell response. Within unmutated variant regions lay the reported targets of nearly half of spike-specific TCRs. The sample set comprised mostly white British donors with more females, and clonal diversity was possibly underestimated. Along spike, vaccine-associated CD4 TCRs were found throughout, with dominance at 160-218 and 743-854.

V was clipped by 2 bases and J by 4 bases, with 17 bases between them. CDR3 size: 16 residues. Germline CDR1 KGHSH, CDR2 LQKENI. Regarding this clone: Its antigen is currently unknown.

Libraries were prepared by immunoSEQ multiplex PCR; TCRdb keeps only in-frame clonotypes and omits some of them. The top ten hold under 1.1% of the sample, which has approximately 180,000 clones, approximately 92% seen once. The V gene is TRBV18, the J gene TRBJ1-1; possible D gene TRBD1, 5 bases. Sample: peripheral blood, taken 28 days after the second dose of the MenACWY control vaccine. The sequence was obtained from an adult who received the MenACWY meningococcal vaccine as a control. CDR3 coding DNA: TGTGCCAGCTCACCAGGCGTCAGGGCAGTAGGCACTGAAGCTTTCTTT. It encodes CASSPGVRAVGTEAFF. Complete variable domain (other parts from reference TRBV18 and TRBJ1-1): NAGVMQNPRHLVRRRGQEARLRCSPMKGHSHVYWYRQLPEEGLKFMVYLQKENIIDESGMPKERFSAEFPKEGPSILRIQQVVRGDSAAYFCASSPGVRAVGTEAFFGQGTRLTVV.